A selection of T cell receptor beta chains follows, all from one sample in a study of post-analysis software for immune sequencing data. TCRdb re-analysed the PCR reads in MiXCR, keeping a single row per CDR3 protein. The sample has almost 700,000 distinct CDR3 sequences; approximately 59% are singletons. The specimen was blood. The receptors originated from a girl aged 2 to 10 with multiple sclerosis. The CDR3 runs from the conserved cysteine through the conserved F or W. D genes are given only for firm matches. Rows may omit the clone size; those that give it use once, few, many or a size class.

clone_size	v_call	j_call	d_call	cdr3_nt	cdr3_aa
.	TRBV6-4	TRBJ2-1	.	TGTGCCAGCAGTGACGGGGGAGACATAGGCAATGAGCAGTTCTTC	CASSDGGDIGNEQFF
.	TRBV10-1	TRBJ2-1	TRBD1	TGCGCCAGCACGAGCCGGGACAGGGGGCTTGGGGAGCAGTTCTTC	CASTSRDRGLGEQFF
.	TRBV5-1	TRBJ1-5	.	TGCGCCAGCCGTCAATGGCCCGGTGGCAATCAGCCCCAGCATTTT	CASRQWPGGNQPQHF
once	TRBV29-1	TRBJ2-3	.	TGCAGCGTTTTCACTAGCACAGATACGCAGTATTTT	CSVFTSTDTQYF
few	TRBV4-1	TRBJ2-3	TRBD2	TGCGCCAGCAGCCAACCAACTAGCGGGAGGAGAGTCGATACGCAGTATTTT	CASSQPTSGRRVDTQYF
.	TRBV27	TRBJ2-7	.	TGTGCCAGCAGGGGACTCTCCTACGAGCAGTACTTC	CASRGLSYEQYF
.	TRBV7-9	TRBJ1-6	TRBD1	TGTGCCAGCAGCCCTGGTTCCGGGACAGGGGGAAATTCACCCCTCCACTTT	CASSPGSGTGGNSPLHF
few	TRBV28	TRBJ2-6	.	TGTGCCAGCAGTTTGTACGGGTCTGGGGCCAACGTCCTGACTTTC	CASSLYGSGANVLTF
.	TRBV2	TRBJ2-7	.	TGTGCCAGCAGCCCTCGTGGCTACAGCGAGCAGTACTTC	CASSPRGYSEQYF
.	TRBV11-2	TRBJ2-7	.	TGTGCCAGCAGCTTATACAGGGACTCCTACGAGCAGTACTTC	CASSLYRDSYEQYF
few	TRBV29-1	TRBJ2-5	TRBD1	TGCAGCGTGGAAAGACAGGGTATTCGGGAGACCCAGTACTTC	CSVERQGIRETQYF
.	TRBV12-3/TRBV12-4	TRBJ1-1	.	TGTGCCAGCACCGAACGACGATCCTACACTGAAGCTTTCTTT	CASTERRSYTEAFF
.	TRBV15	TRBJ2-7	.	TGTGCCACCAGCAGAGATTTCGGGGGCTACGAGCAGTACTTC	CATSRDFGGYEQYF
.	TRBV6-5	TRBJ2-5	.	TGTGCCAGCAGTTCACAGGGGAGGATGGAGACCCAGTACTTC	CASSSQGRMETQYF
once	TRBV7-9	TRBJ1-2	.	TGTGCCAGCAGCTTGGGGAGCTCAGCTAACTATGGCTACACCTTC	CASSLGSSANYGYTF
.	TRBV2	TRBJ2-7	TRBD1	TGTGCCAGCACCCCGACAGGGGATCCGGTCGAGCAGTACTTC	CASTPTGDPVEQYF
.	TRBV20-1	TRBJ1-1	.	TGCAGTGCTAGAATGGGGGGGGCTGGCGAGACTGAAGCTTTCTTT	CSARMGGAGETEAFF
.	TRBV20-1	TRBJ2-5	.	TGCAGTGCTAGATGGGTCCCGGCCAACCAAGAGACCCAGTACTTC	CSARWVPANQETQYF
.	TRBV7-2	TRBJ2-3	TRBD2	TGTGCCAGCAGTAGGCGGGGGGGCCTCACAGATACGCAGTATTTT	CASSRRGGLTDTQYF
few	TRBV20-1	TRBJ2-1	.	TGCAGTGCTCATGGGCAGAGTGGGGGGTTCACCTACAATGAGCAGTTCTTC	CSAHGQSGGFTYNEQFF
few	TRBV20-1	TRBJ2-3	.	TGCAGTGCTAGAAGACCCGGGCGTTCTTTCACAGATACGCAGTATTTT	CSARRPGRSFTDTQYF
.	TRBV7-9	TRBJ2-1	.	TGTGCCAGCAGGCGACGCCAGCCAGGCGAAGAGCAGTTCTTC	CASRRRQPGEEQFF
.	TRBV20-1	TRBJ2-1	TRBD2	TGCAGTGCGACAGGGACTAGCGATCGCTACAATGAGCAGTTCTTC	CSATGTSDRYNEQFF
few	TRBV20-1	TRBJ2-1	.	TGCAGTGCTAGGGGTAGCGGCTCCTACAATGAGCAGTTCTTC	CSARGSGSYNEQFF
.	TRBV10-3	TRBJ2-7	.	TGTGCCATCGGGCGGGGCTCCTACGAGCAGTACTTC	CAIGRGSYEQYF
.	TRBV12-3/TRBV12-4	TRBJ2-3	.	TGTGCCAGCACCATCCGCACTTGGGGAGATACGCAGTATTTT	CASTIRTWGDTQYF
once	TRBV29-1	TRBJ1-4	.	TGCAGCGTTGAATGGGGAGGACCCAATGAGAAACTGTTTTTT	CSVEWGGPNEKLFF
.	TRBV12-3/TRBV12-4	TRBJ2-1	.	TGTGCCAGCAGTGTCAATGAGCAGTTCTTC	CASSVNEQFF
.	TRBV15	TRBJ2-5	.	TGTGCCACCAGCGGTACGACGGGAAGGTACTTC	CATSGTTGRYF
.	TRBV2	TRBJ2-1	TRBD2	TGTGCCAGCCTGATCGGGTCCCTGGCAGGGAGGGGCAATGAGCAGTTCTTC	CASLIGSLAGRGNEQFF
.	TRBV7-8	TRBJ2-1	.	TGTGCCAGCAGCTTCGGGGTTGCCTACAATGAGCAGTTCTTC	CASSFGVAYNEQFF
few	TRBV2	TRBJ2-7	TRBD2	TGTGCCAGCAGACGGACTAGCGGATACGAGCAGTACTTC	CASRRTSGYEQYF
.	TRBV7-2	TRBJ1-2	.	TGTGCCAGCAGCCAGAGGAGAAACTATGGCTACACCTTC	CASSQRRNYGYTF
.	TRBV20-1	TRBJ2-3	TRBD2	TGCAGTGCCATACTAGCGGAGCTTAGCACAGATACGCAGTATTTT	CSAILAELSTDTQYF
few	TRBV29-1	TRBJ1-1	.	TGCAGCGTTCGGATGAACACTGAAGCTTTCTTT	CSVRMNTEAFF
.	TRBV7-9	TRBJ2-1	.	TGTGCCAGCAGCTTAGACACTCCGGGACCTCGGCCATATGAGCAGTTCTTC	CASSLDTPGPRPYEQFF
.	TRBV7-2	TRBJ2-6	TRBD1	TGTGCCAGCAGCCAGAACAGGGGCCCTGGGGCCAACGTCCTGACTTTC	CASSQNRGPGANVLTF
.	TRBV7-9	TRBJ2-5	TRBD1	TGTGCCAGCAGCCGGCCGGGACAGGGGGCGAAGACCCAGTACTTC	CASSRPGQGAKTQYF
.	TRBV4-1	TRBJ2-7	.	TGCGCCAGCAGCCAATCTATAGGACTCCTATCCTACGAGCAGTACTTC	CASSQSIGLLSYEQYF
.	TRBV20-1	TRBJ2-1	.	TGCAGTGCTAGAGATCTGGATGGAGAGCAGTTCTTC	CSARDLDGEQFF
.	TRBV4-1	TRBJ2-1	TRBD2	TGCGCCAGCAGCCAAAGACTAGCGGAGATCAATGAGCAGTTCTTC	CASSQRLAEINEQFF
.	TRBV3-1	TRBJ2-1	TRBD2	TGTGCCAGCACCCGGACTAGCGGGATCTACAATGAGCAGTTCTTC	CASTRTSGIYNEQFF
few	TRBV11-2	TRBJ2-7	TRBD2	TGTGCCAGTACCCCTCCGGGGAGGGCTCTCGAGCAGTACTTC	CASTPPGRALEQYF
.	TRBV6-5	TRBJ2-7	TRBD2	TGTGCCAGCAACCTTCCCGGGGCGGGAGGGGGCGAGCAGTACTTC	CASNLPGAGGGEQYF
.	TRBV7-9	TRBJ2-5	.	TGTGCCAGCAGCTCCTACCTGTACTGGCGAGAGACCCAGTACTTC	CASSSYLYWRETQYF